What follows are 25 T cell receptor beta chains derived from one specimen sequenced in a study of patients and donors after allogeneic stem cell transplantation. TCRdb reprocessed the RT-PCR reads with MiXCR, giving one entry per CDR3 protein. This table has about 200,000 distinct CDR3 sequences, 41% appearing once. The sequenced material came from blood, either unsorted or a sorted T cell fraction (not recorded which). Receptor source: a human donor who was either an allogeneic HSCT recipient or a stem cell or donor lymphocyte infusion donor (not recorded which). It is not recorded whose cells these are; they may come from a transplant donor.

V gene TRBV28 combines with J gene TRBJ1-4, with 9 bases aligning to TRBD1. The CDR3 sequence is 18 residues long. CDR1 and CDR2 from the germline V gene are MDHEN and SYDVKM. Unmatched junction bases numbered 10, after V lost 4 bases and J lost 1 base. The CDR3 is CASSSGQGGIETNEKLFF. The CDR3 DNA is TGTGCCAGCAGTTCGGGACAGGGAGGGATTGAAACTAATGAAAAACTGTTTTTT.

The chain uses TRBV6-6 and TRBJ1-2, with D possibly being TRBD1 (5 bases). The length of the CDR3 is 17 residues. Looked up from germline, CDR1 is MNHNY and CDR2 is SVGAGI (reference sequence). V was clipped by 5 bases and J by 1 base, with 20 bases between them. The CDR3 region is CASSPYTGTASNYGYTF. The CDR3 nucleotides are TGTGCCAGCAGTCCCTATACGGGGACGGCGAGTAACTATGGCTACACCTTC.

Here the CDR3 DNA reads TGTGCCAGCAGCCAAGAATGGGGACAGTCTAATGAAAAACTGTTTTTT. Translated: CASSQEWGQSNEKLFF. The chain combines TRBV14 with TRBJ1-4, with 7 nucleotides matching TRBD1. Looked up from germline, CDR1 is SGHDN and CDR2 is FVKESK. The J segment lost 3 bases and the V segment lost 0 bases, leaving 4 bases of the junction unmatched. The CDR3 loop spans 16 amino acids.

This clonotype has more than one count but fewer than ten. The gene calls are TRBV15 and TRBJ1-2; possibly TRBD1 for D (5 bases). Germline V gives CDR1 LNHNV, CDR2 YYDKDF (reference sequence). The CDR3 sequence is 16 residues long. Trimming took off 1 base at V and 1 base at J, with 13 bases between the two ends. The CDR3 sequence is CATSRAGQDRNYGYTF. DNA for the CDR3: TGTGCCACCAGCAGAGCGGGGCAGGACCGTAACTATGGCTACACCTTC.

This clonotype was detected once. The chain couples TRBV7-3 to TRBJ2-2; D unresolved. The CDR3 length is 11 residues. From germline, CDR1 is SGHTA and CDR2 FQGTGA. Deletions cut 2 bases from V and 9 bases from J, with 4 bases between. The CDR3 sequence is CASSLGRELFF. CDR3 DNA sequence: TGTGCCAGCAGCTTAGGAAGGGAGCTGTTTTTT.

The chain uses TRBV4-3 and TRBJ2-3; 11 bases are a match to TRBD2. The CDR3 totals 17 residues. The germline CDR1 and CDR2 sequences are LGHNA and YSLEER. V shed 0 bases, J shed 4 bases, and the junction held 6 bases outside the gene matches. Here the CDR3 reads CASSQDGASGRPDTQYF. In nucleotides, the CDR3 is TGCGCCAGCAGCCAAGATGGAGCTAGCGGGAGGCCAGATACGCAGTATTTT.

The table lists this clonotype with a few counts. This chain connects TRBV29-1 to TRBJ1-1; D gene unclear. V dropped 7 bases and J dropped 3 bases, with 9 bases sitting between them. From germline, CDR1 is SQVTM and CDR2 ANQGSEA. CDR3 length equals 11 residues. The CDR3 DNA sequence: TGCAGCGGCAACAGCTACACTGAAGCTTTCTTT. It specifies CSGNSYTEAFF.

J is TRBJ2-7 and V is TRBV29-1; maybe TRBD2 (6 bases). Trimming shortened V by 3 bases and J by 6 bases, and 12 bases separated the two germline ends. Germline values: CDR1 SQVTM, CDR2 ANQGSEA. The CDR3 has 12 residues. The CDR3 DNA reads TGCAGCGTTGAGGGACTCGGCGCCGAGCAGTACTTC. Its translation: CSVEGLGAEQYF.

This clonotype appeared a few times. The V call is TRBV12-3 or TRBV12-4, the J call TRBJ1-2; 7 nucleotides line up with TRBD1. The CDR3 sequence is 15 residues long. V shed 5 bases, J shed 4 bases, and the junction held 10 bases outside the gene matches. Here the CDR3 DNA reads TGTGCCAGCAGTCGAAGACAGGGAGATCCCTATGGCTACACCTTC. Residues: CASSRRQGDPYGYTF.

This chain connects TRBV6-5 to TRBJ2-1, with 10 nucleotides matching TRBD2. The CDR3 is made up of 16 amino acids. V was pared by 6 bases and J by 1 base, with 6 bases of the junction left unmatched. Germline CDR1 and CDR2: MNHEY and SVGAGI. For the CDR3, the DNA is TGTGCCAGCAGCCCTCTAGCGGGAGTTTCCTACAATGAGCAGTTCTTC. This sequence encodes CASSPLAGVSYNEQFF.

V is TRBV3-1 and J is TRBJ1-2; D may be TRBD1 (6 bases). Per the germline V gene, CDR1 is LGHDT and CDR2 is YNNKEL (reference sequence). This CDR3 is built from 14 residues. V dropped 6 bases and J dropped 2 bases, with 13 bases sitting between them. The CDR3 sequence is CASSRDNSNYGYTF. In DNA form, the CDR3 reads TGTGCCAGCAGTCGGGACAATTCGAACTATGGCTACACCTTC.

The chain is built from TRBV12-3 or TRBV12-4 and TRBJ1-2; D perhaps matches TRBD1 (5 bases). This CDR3 spans 15 amino acids. Trimming removed 0 bases at V and 6 bases at J, with 14 bases between. This CDR3 is CASSLAARVHHGYTF. The CDR3 nucleotides are TGTGCCAGCAGTTTAGCTGCCAGGGTTCACCATGGCTACACCTTC.

This clonotype showed up just once. The V gene is TRBV7-3, the J gene TRBJ2-3; 7 nucleotides align to TRBD2. The junction had 2 bases not matched to a gene; V was cut back by 2 bases and J by 0 bases. Germline V gene data show CDR1 as SGHTA and CDR2 as FQGTGA. CDR3 size: 15 residues. Written as DNA, the CDR3 is TGTGCCAGCAGCTTATCCGGGGGGAGCACAGATACGCAGTATTTT. It encodes CASSLSGGSTDTQYF.

This clonotype was seen a single time. This chain uses TRBV7-7 with TRBJ2-1; 9 bases are shared with TRBD2. V gave up 1 base and J gave up 7 bases; unmatched junction bases: 5. The CDR3 contains 15 residues. The germline V gene has CDR1 SSHAT and CDR2 FNYEAQ (reference sequence). The CDR3 protein is CASSLGASGENEQFF. The CDR3 DNA reads as TGTGCCAGCAGCTTAGGGGCTAGCGGGGAAAATGAGCAGTTCTTC.

This clonotype has more than one count but fewer than ten. The chain carries TRBV6-5 and TRBJ1-6; unclear D gene. CDR3 length: 14 amino acids. Germline V lookup: CDR1 MNHEY, CDR2 SVGAGI. V dropped 5 bases and J dropped 6 bases, with 11 bases sitting between them. CDR3 loop: CASSNARLNSPLHF. The CDR3, as DNA: TGTGCCAGCAGTAACGCCAGACTTAATTCACCCCTCCACTTT.

In its sample, this clonotype was seen once. J is TRBJ2-1 and V is TRBV9, with 8 bases identical to TRBD2. The V segment lost 6 bases and the J segment 8 bases; nucleotides outside the gene matches: 19. In germline, CDR1 is SGDLS, CDR2 YYNGEE. The CDR3 is made up of 17 amino acids. CDR3 region: CASNTGEDYREGYEQFF. Here the CDR3 DNA reads TGTGCCAGCAACACGGGGGAAGACTATCGGGAGGGTTATGAGCAGTTCTTC.

The chain employs TRBV4-3 and TRBJ2-3; 7 bases are shared with TRBD1. CDR3 length equals 14 residues. CDR1 and CDR2 from the germline V gene are LGHNA and YSLEER. Germline trimming cut 4 bases from V and 5 bases from J; bases unmatched to any gene: 6. The CDR3 bases are TGCGCCAGCAGCCCTGGGACAGTAGGAGATACGCAGTATTTT. It translates to CASSPGTVGDTQYF.

This clonotype was seen more than once but under ten times. The chain combines TRBV6-5 with TRBJ2-7, with 8 bases aligning to TRBD2. V was pared by 0 bases and J by 4 bases, with 2 bases of the junction left unmatched. Germline-derived CDR1 and CDR2 are MNHEY and SVGAGI. CDR3 length equals 14 residues. Here the CDR3 DNA reads TGTGCCAGCAGTTACTCCGGCGGGAGGTACGAGCAGTACTTC. Protein product: CASSYSGGRYEQYF.

This clonotype turned up a few times. The chain has TRBV4-1 and TRBJ1-2, with TRBD1 identical over 7 bases. With V trimmed by 1 base and J by 7 bases, 9 bases remained unmatched. The CDR3 covers 15 residues. Germline CDR1 is MGHRA and CDR2 is YSYEKL. The CDR3 region is CASSQGDSLRSGYTF. The DNA for the CDR3 is TGCGCCAGCAGCCAAGGGGACAGTCTTCGGAGTGGCTACACCTTC.

The CDR3 is CATSDPREGVHYGYTF. The CDR3 DNA reads TGTGCCACCAGTGACCCCAGGGAGGGGGTGCACTATGGCTACACCTTC. V gene TRBV24-1 combines with J gene TRBJ1-2; D may be TRBD1 (6 bases). V was clipped by 4 bases and J by 3 bases, with 17 bases between them. The germline CDR1 and CDR2 sequences are KGHDR and SFDVKD. The CDR3 loop spans 16 amino acids.

This clonotype was observed a single time. The rearrangement links TRBV10-3 to TRBJ1-4; D gene uncertain. From germline, CDR1 is ENHRY and CDR2 SYGVKD. The CDR3 has 14 amino acids. V was shortened by 6 bases and J by 3 bases, with 11 bases between the two germline ends. The DNA of the CDR3 is TGTGCCATCAGCGTGGAATCAGCTAATGAAAAACTGTTTTTT. Translated: CAISVESANEKLFF.

J is TRBJ2-3 and V is TRBV20-1, with 10 nucleotides matching TRBD2. Looked up from germline, CDR1 is DFQATT and CDR2 is SNEGSKA (reference sequence). The CDR3 has 17 residues. V dropped 4 bases and J dropped 3; count of bases not matched to a gene: 13. In nucleotides, the CDR3 is TGCAGTGCTAAGGGGGCTAGCGGGAGTGGAAAAACAGATACGCAGTATTTT. Translating gives CSAKGASGSGKTDTQYF.

The chain is built from TRBV7-2 and TRBJ1-2; D perhaps matches TRBD1 (5 bases). The CDR3 runs to 15 residues. Germline V CDR1 and CDR2: SGHTA, FQGNSA. Trimming left V 0 bases short and J 2 bases short, with 10 bases between. For the CDR3, the DNA is TGTGCCAGCAGCTTAGCCGGACGGACAAACTATGGCTACACCTTC. Translated, it gives CASSLAGRTNYGYTF.

This clonotype showed up just a few times. The chain links TRBV9 to TRBJ2-1, with D possibly being TRBD2 (5 bases). CDR1 SGDLS and CDR2 YYNGEE come from the germline V gene. Deletions cut 0 bases from V and 0 bases from J, with 13 bases between. The CDR3 is made up of 17 amino acids. This chain's CDR3 is CASSVAHNGSSYNEQFF. The CDR3, as DNA: TGTGCCAGCAGCGTAGCCCATAATGGGAGCTCCTACAATGAGCAGTTCTTC.

This clonotype has only a few counts. The J gene is TRBJ1-2, the V gene TRBV6-5, with a tentative D call TRBD1 (5 bases). V gave up 6 bases and J gave up 0 bases, with 17 bases separating them. The CDR3 runs 16 residues. Germline loops: CDR1 MNHEY, CDR2 SVGAGI. Here the CDR3 reads CASRSMGTPANYGYTF. The CDR3 DNA sequence: TGTGCCAGCAGATCGATGGGGACCCCAGCTAACTATGGCTACACCTTC.